A single TCR beta chain is shown here with its context. This sample was taken from a study of blood T cell repertoires in COVID-19. Study-wide context: The study drew acute and convalescent COVID-19 samples from the United States, Italy and Spain. T cells, B-cell-depleted T cells, or PBMCs provided the cDNA or gDNA that served as material.

The CDR3 runs to 16 residues. V trimming: 1 base; J trimming: 4 bases; junction bases outside the gene matches: 7. Germline CDR1 reads LNHNV; CDR2 reads YYDKDF (reference sequence). As originally analysed: Estimation of nucleated cell counts was performed using reference gene primer amplification. TCRdb's copy holds only in-frame clones and misses some; the assay was immunoSEQ multiplex PCR. That table furnishes V, J and clone size, whereas the DNA furnished D and trimming. The table includes fewer than 100,000 clones, about 85% detected once. The chain employs TRBV15 and TRBJ1-3, with 7 bases matching TRBD1. The clonotype originates from a man aged 60 to 69 with acute or convalescent COVID-19. Sequenced material: peripheral blood. Here the CDR3 DNA reads TGTGCCACCAGCAGAGTTCGGCAGGGGGAAGGAAACACCATATATTTT. This sequence encodes CATSRVRQGEGNTIYF.